Below, 30 T cell receptor beta chains from the same sample are listed, as sequenced in a study of identical twins. TCRdb reprocessed the 5' RACE reads with MiXCR, giving one entry per CDR3 protein. Of 1.5 million to 2 million distinct CDR3 sequences in the sample, less than 40% were seen once. The sequencing sample was made of cord blood. The receptor source for this set is a newborn girl in good health.

This clonotype was detected only a few times. This chain connects TRBV29-1 to TRBJ1-1; D remains ambiguous. The V gene's germline CDR1 is SQVTM and CDR2 ANQGSEA. V was pared by 4 bases and J by 9 bases, with 18 bases between. CDR3 length equals 13 residues. This chain's CDR3 is CSVVPLRPGKAFF. DNA of the CDR3: TGCAGCGTTGTCCCGTTGAGACCCGGGAAAGCTTTCTTT.

This clonotype showed up just a few times. The genes are TRBV6-6 and TRBJ2-7; TRBD1 might be the D (6 bases). V was pared by 0 bases and J by 0 bases, with 9 bases between. The CDR3 loop spans 15 amino acids. CDR1 is MNHNY, CDR2 SVGAGI, per germline (reference sequence). The CDR3 reads CASSYSVGGSYEQYF. In DNA, the CDR3 is TGTGCCAGCAGTTACTCGGTAGGGGGCTCCTACGAGCAGTACTTC.

The chain uses TRBV7-2 and TRBJ2-2; D is undetermined. Germline V lookup: CDR1 SGHTA, CDR2 FQGNSA. This CDR3 contains 14 residues. V was clipped by 1 base and J by 6 bases, with 9 bases between them. The CDR3 DNA sequence: TGTGCCAGCAGCTTAGTCCCCCTCGCCGGGGAGCTGTTTTTT. Translating gives CASSLVPLAGELFF.

The chain links TRBV7-2 to TRBJ2-1; 7 bases are a match to TRBD2. The CDR3 loop spans 13 amino acids. The germline CDR1 and CDR2 sequences are SGHTA and FQGNSA. The J segment lost 4 bases and the V segment lost 7 bases, leaving 4 bases of the junction unmatched. In DNA, the CDR3 is TGTGCCAGCACAGCGGGACGGTACAATGAGCAGTTCTTC. Protein sequence: CASTAGRYNEQFF. The variable domain in full, with the rest retrieved from reference TRBV7-2 and TRBJ2-1, is GAGVSQSPSNKVTEKGKDVELRCDPISGHTALYWYRQSLGQGLEFLIYFQGNSAPDKSGLPSDRFSAERTGGSVSTLTIQRTQQEDSAVYLCASTAGRYNEQFFGPGTRLTVL.

The chain has TRBV14 and TRBJ2-1, with D possibly being TRBD2 (5 bases). The germline V and J ends were trimmed by 5 bases and 7 bases, with 12 bases remaining between them. The CDR3 contains 13 residues. Germline assignment: CDR1 SGHDN and CDR2 FVKESK. Here the CDR3 reads CASSARTLNEQFF. CDR3 bases: TGTGCCAGCAGCGCGCGGACTCTTAATGAGCAGTTCTTC.

V is TRBV20-1 and J is TRBJ2-1; 8 bases align to TRBD2. This CDR3 comprises 14 residues. V was clipped by 3 bases and J by 4 bases; unmatched bases: 5. Germline values: CDR1 DFQATT, CDR2 SNEGSKA (reference sequence). CDR3 in amino acids: CSASPAGDYNEQFF. The CDR3 bases are TGCAGTGCTAGCCCAGCGGGAGATTACAATGAGCAGTTCTTC.

The chain couples TRBV7-9 to TRBJ2-2; D is uncertain. CDR1 SEHNR and CDR2 FQNEAQ come from the germline V gene (reference sequence). Deletions cut 0 bases from V and 8 bases from J, with 13 bases between. The CDR3 is 15 amino acids. The CDR3 sequence is CASSLAPQATGELFF. In DNA form, the CDR3 reads TGTGCCAGCAGCTTAGCGCCGCAGGCAACTGGGGAGCTGTTTTTT.

The V gene is TRBV19, the J gene TRBJ2-5, with 11 bases that match TRBD1. The ends lost 3 bases at V and 11 bases at J; junction bases unmatched: 5. This CDR3 has 13 amino acids. Germline V gives CDR1 LNHDA, CDR2 SQIVND (reference sequence). The DNA of the CDR3 is TGTGCCAGTAGTATGGACAGGGGGCGAGAGCAGTACTTC. It encodes CASSMDRGREQYF.

Only a few counts were recorded for this clonotype. The chain links TRBV5-1 to TRBJ2-4; no clear D. The CDR3 extends over 15 amino acids. Trimming stripped 3 bases from V and 0 bases from J, with 10 bases between. The germline gives CDR1 SGHRS, CDR2 YFSETQ. DNA for the CDR3: TGCGCCAGCAGCTCATCCCTATCAGCCAAAAACATTCAGTACTTC. This sequence encodes CASSSSLSAKNIQYF.

This clonotype occurred once. The rearrangement uses TRBV2 and TRBJ2-5; 9 bases line up with TRBD1. The J call is doubtful: the DNA matches TRBJ2-7 better. The germline V gene encodes CDR1 SNHLY and CDR2 FYNNEI. CDR3 length equals 14 residues. As DNA, the CDR3 is TGTGCCAGCAAGGGGGACAGGGCCCCTTACGAGCAGTACTTC. It specifies CASKGDRAPYEQYF.

The chain links TRBV2 to TRBJ1-5; the D gene is possibly TRBD1 (5 bases). The ends were cut back, 4 bases at V and 2 bases at J, with 12 bases in the middle. Per the germline V gene, CDR1 is SNHLY and CDR2 is FYNNEI. The CDR3 has 15 amino acids. The CDR3 bases are TGTGCCAGCAGTGGATTCGGGGGAGGCAATCAGCCCCAGCATTTT. It translates to CASSGFGGGNQPQHF.

On this clonotype itself: This may be a read error, as it is one base from a much larger clone. V usage is TRBV29-1 and J usage is TRBJ2-7; D is unresolved. The DNA end is a closer match to TRBJ2-4, so the J assignment may be wrong. This CDR3 contains 13 residues. Per the germline V gene, CDR1 is SQVTM and CDR2 is ANQGSEA. The CDR3 here is CSVSVSAKTIQYF. Written as DNA, the CDR3 is TGCAGCGTTAGCGTTTCGGCAAAAACCATTCAGTACTTC.

V is TRBV18 and J is TRBJ2-7; TRBD1 is a possible D gene (6 bases). Germline values: CDR1 KGHSH, CDR2 LQKENI. The CDR3 loop spans 15 amino acids. Between the trimmed V and J ends, which lost 6 bases and 2 bases, there was a span of 17 bases. The CDR3 DNA reads as TGTGCCAGCTCCGGAAACGGGCAGGGGCCCTACGAGCAGTACTTC. Its translation: CASSGNGQGPYEQYF.

This sequence joins TRBV20-1 and TRBJ1-2; TRBD1 aligns across 7 bases. The ends lost 3 bases at V and 4 bases at J; junction bases unmatched: 8. The CDR3 covers 14 residues. Per germline, CDR1 DFQATT and CDR2 SNEGSKA (reference sequence). The CDR3 DNA sequence: TGCAGTGCTAGTAGGTCGACAGGGACCTATGGCTACACCTTC. This codes for CSASRSTGTYGYTF.

This sequence joins TRBV11-2 and TRBJ2-3, with TRBD2 matching over 9 bases. Germline V lookup: CDR1 SGHAT, CDR2 FQNNGV. The J segment lost 2 bases and the V segment lost 1 base, leaving 7 bases of the junction unmatched. The CDR3 is made up of 17 amino acids. The DNA of the CDR3 is TGTGCCAGCAGCTTAGGGCTTAGCGGGGGCCACACAGATACGCAGTATTTT. Encoded protein: CASSLGLSGGHTDTQYF.

The chain recombines TRBV25-1 with TRBJ2-7; 8 bases agree with TRBD2. Looked up from germline, CDR1 is MGHDK and CDR2 is SYGVNS. V lost 2 bases, J lost 3 bases, and 15 bases stayed unmatched. The CDR3 has 18 amino acids. The CDR3 DNA sequence: TGTGCCAGCAGTGAACTCCCCCGGTATAGCGGGATGAACTACGAGCAGTACTTC. Its protein is CASSELPRYSGMNYEQYF.

In this sample, this clonotype turned up a few times. The rearrangement uses TRBV6-5 and TRBJ2-7; the match to TRBD1 covers 7 bases. V lost 8 bases to trimming and J lost 0 bases; unmatched junction nucleotides: 7. This CDR3 contains 14 residues. Germline V gene lookup returns CDR1 MNHEY and CDR2 SVGAGI. The CDR3 coding sequence is TGTGCCAGCGGAGAGGACAGGTCCTCCTACGAGCAGTACTTC. It encodes CASGEDRSSYEQYF.

This clonotype was seen at least ten times. The J gene is TRBJ2-1, the V gene TRBV12-3 or TRBV12-4, with 8 bases aligning to TRBD2. Trimming removed 5 bases from V and 0 bases from J; junction bases left unmatched: 3. There are 15 residues in the CDR3. This CDR3 reads CASSHSGASYNEQFF. CDR3 DNA sequence: TGTGCCAGCAGTCATAGCGGGGCCTCCTACAATGAGCAGTTCTTC.

The gene calls are TRBV20-1 and TRBJ2-1, with 9 positions matching TRBD2. The end of the DNA is better explained by TRBJ2-7, so the J call may be wrong. The CDR3 totals 14 residues. Germline CDR1 reads DFQATT; CDR2 reads SNEGSKA (reference sequence). CDR3 sequence: CSARTSGDYNEQYF. CDR3 DNA: TGCAGTGCTAGGACTAGCGGCGACTACAATGAGCAGTACTTC.

V and J are TRBV28 and TRBJ1-5; no clear D gene. The germline gives CDR1 MDHEN, CDR2 SYDVKM. This CDR3 spans 12 amino acids. V dropped 4 bases and J dropped 5 bases, with 6 bases sitting between them. The DNA for the CDR3 is TGTGCCAGCAGTTCCCGACATCAGCCCCAGCATTTT. As protein: CASSSRHQPQHF.

There are a few counts of this clonotype. The genes are TRBV7-9 and TRBJ1-2, with no clear D. Germline V gene lookup returns CDR1 SEHNR and CDR2 FQNEAQ (reference sequence). V was shortened by 5 bases and J by 8 bases, with 6 bases between the two germline ends. The CDR3 length is 10 residues. In DNA form, the CDR3 reads TGTGCCAGCAGCCCCGACGGCTACACCTTC. This codes for CASSPDGYTF.

This clonotype has a handful of counts. J is TRBJ2-5 and V is TRBV6-6, with TRBD2 matching 11 bases. The junction had 5 bases not matched to a gene; V was cut back by 6 bases and J by 5 bases. Germline V gene lookup returns CDR1 MNHNY and CDR2 SVGAGI (reference sequence). This CDR3 contains 14 residues. CDR3 sequence: CASRPGTSGETQYF. The CDR3 coding sequence is TGTGCCAGCAGACCCGGGACTAGCGGTGAGACCCAGTACTTC.

This clonotype was seen a few times. This chain joins TRBV7-6 and TRBJ2-1; D remains unclear. With 3 bases removed from V and 11 bases from J, the gap between germline ends came to 17 bases. Germline V gene sequence: CDR1 SGHVS, CDR2 FNYEAQ. The CDR3 runs 14 residues. CDR3 residues: CASSFPGSLNKQFF. In nucleotides, the CDR3 is TGTGCCAGCAGCTTCCCAGGAAGCCTTAATAAGCAGTTCTTC.

The CDR3 sequence is CSAQGWTMGHGYTF. In DNA, the CDR3 is TGCAGCGCCCAAGGGTGGACAATGGGGCACGGCTACACCTTC. The rearrangement links TRBV29-1 to TRBJ1-2; D is possibly TRBD1 (5 bases). V shed 7 bases and J shed 8 bases, with 23 bases lying between them. Germline V CDR1 and CDR2: SQVTM, ANQGSEA. CDR3 length: 14 amino acids.

The J gene is TRBJ1-2, the V gene TRBV12-5, with 8 nucleotides matching TRBD1. J was trimmed by 7 bases and V by 3 bases; bases with no gene match: 7. Germline V gene sequence: CDR1 LGHNT, CDR2 FRNRAP. The CDR3 is made up of 14 amino acids. Here the CDR3 DNA reads TGTGCTAGTGGTTTTGAAAAAGGGACAGGTGGCTACACCTTC. Amino acids: CASGFEKGTGGYTF.

This clonotype was counted only a few times. CDR3 sequence reads: CASTIAGTDTQYF. CDR3 DNA sequence: TGTGCCAGTACCATAGCGGGCACAGATACGCAGTATTTT. The gene calls are TRBV19 and TRBJ2-3; a weak D match, TRBD2 (6 bases). Trimming pared 7 bases from V and 1 base from J, leaving 9 bases between. CDR1 is LNHDA and CDR2 is SQIVND in the germline V gene (reference sequence). CDR3 length: 13 residues.

The V call is TRBV27, the J call TRBJ2-5; 12 positions agree with TRBD2. This CDR3 is 18 amino acids long. Germline lookup yields CDR1 MNHEY and CDR2 SMNVEV (reference sequence). Unmatched junction bases numbered 11, after V lost 4 bases and J lost 2 bases. The CDR3 coding sequence is TGTGCCAGCAGTTCGACTAGCGGGAGTTGGGGTAGTCAAGAGACCCAGTACTTC. Translating it yields CASSSTSGSWGSQETQYF.

V usage is TRBV27 and J usage is TRBJ1-1; the D gene is possibly TRBD1 (5 bases). The CDR3 totals 14 residues. V was cut by 2 bases and J by 5 bases, with 12 bases left in between. Germline values: CDR1 MNHEY, CDR2 SMNVEV (reference sequence). CDR3 loop: CASSLQGPSTEAFF. The CDR3 DNA reads as TGTGCCAGCAGTTTACAGGGCCCTTCTACTGAAGCTTTCTTT.

The chain couples TRBV9 to TRBJ2-3, with TRBD2 identical over 10 bases. Per the germline V gene, CDR1 is SGDLS and CDR2 is YYNGEE. Trimming took 0 bases from V and 2 from J; bases not matched to a gene: 3. The CDR3 runs to 16 residues. The CDR3 sequence: CASSVESGRATDTQYF. In DNA, the CDR3 is TGTGCCAGCAGCGTAGAAAGCGGGAGGGCCACAGATACGCAGTATTTT.

The chain joins TRBV6-5 to TRBJ1-1; TRBD1 matches at 8 bases. With V trimmed by 5 bases and J by 1 base, 6 bases remained unmatched. Germline loops: CDR1 MNHEY, CDR2 SVGAGI. CDR3 size: 15 residues. The CDR3 coding sequence is TGTGCCAGCAGTCAAGGACAGGGAGCGAACACTGAAGCTTTCTTT. It encodes CASSQGQGANTEAFF.